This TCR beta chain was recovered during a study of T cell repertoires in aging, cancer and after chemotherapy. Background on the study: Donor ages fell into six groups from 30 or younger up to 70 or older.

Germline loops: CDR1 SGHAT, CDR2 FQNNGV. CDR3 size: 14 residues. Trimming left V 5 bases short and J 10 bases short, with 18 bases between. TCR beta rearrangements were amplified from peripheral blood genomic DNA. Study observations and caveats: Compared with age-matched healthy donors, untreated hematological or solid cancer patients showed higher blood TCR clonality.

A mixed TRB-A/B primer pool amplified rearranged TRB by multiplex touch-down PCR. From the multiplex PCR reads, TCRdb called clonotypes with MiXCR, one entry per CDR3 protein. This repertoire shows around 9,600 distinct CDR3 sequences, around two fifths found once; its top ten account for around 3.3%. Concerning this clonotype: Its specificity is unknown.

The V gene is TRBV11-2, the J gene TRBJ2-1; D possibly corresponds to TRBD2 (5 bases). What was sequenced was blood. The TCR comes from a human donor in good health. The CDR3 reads CASSPGSGGSEQFF. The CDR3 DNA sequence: TGTGCCAGCAGCCCGGGATCAGGCGGGTCGGAGCAGTTCTTC. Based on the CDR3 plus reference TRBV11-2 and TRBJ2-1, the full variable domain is EAGVAQSPRYKIIEKRQSVAFWCNPISGHATLYWYQQILGQGPKLLIQFQNNGVVDDSQLPKDRFSAERLKGVDSTLKIQPAKLEDSAVYLCASSPGSGGSEQFFGPGTRLTVL.